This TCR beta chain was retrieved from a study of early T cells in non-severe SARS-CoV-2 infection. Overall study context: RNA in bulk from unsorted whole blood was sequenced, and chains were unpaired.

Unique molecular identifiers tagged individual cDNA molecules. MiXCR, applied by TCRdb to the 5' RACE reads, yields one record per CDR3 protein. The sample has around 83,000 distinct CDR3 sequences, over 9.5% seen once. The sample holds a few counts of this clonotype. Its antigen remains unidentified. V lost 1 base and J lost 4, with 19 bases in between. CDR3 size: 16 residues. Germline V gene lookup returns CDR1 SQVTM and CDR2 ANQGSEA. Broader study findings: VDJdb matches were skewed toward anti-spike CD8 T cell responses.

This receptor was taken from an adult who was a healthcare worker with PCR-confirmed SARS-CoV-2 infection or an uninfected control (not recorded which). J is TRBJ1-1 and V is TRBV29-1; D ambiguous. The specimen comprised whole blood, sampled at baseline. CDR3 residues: CSVEVDLPGRPTEAFF. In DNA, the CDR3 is TGCAGCGTTGAAGTCGACCTCCCGGGTCGACCCACTGAAGCTTTCTTT.